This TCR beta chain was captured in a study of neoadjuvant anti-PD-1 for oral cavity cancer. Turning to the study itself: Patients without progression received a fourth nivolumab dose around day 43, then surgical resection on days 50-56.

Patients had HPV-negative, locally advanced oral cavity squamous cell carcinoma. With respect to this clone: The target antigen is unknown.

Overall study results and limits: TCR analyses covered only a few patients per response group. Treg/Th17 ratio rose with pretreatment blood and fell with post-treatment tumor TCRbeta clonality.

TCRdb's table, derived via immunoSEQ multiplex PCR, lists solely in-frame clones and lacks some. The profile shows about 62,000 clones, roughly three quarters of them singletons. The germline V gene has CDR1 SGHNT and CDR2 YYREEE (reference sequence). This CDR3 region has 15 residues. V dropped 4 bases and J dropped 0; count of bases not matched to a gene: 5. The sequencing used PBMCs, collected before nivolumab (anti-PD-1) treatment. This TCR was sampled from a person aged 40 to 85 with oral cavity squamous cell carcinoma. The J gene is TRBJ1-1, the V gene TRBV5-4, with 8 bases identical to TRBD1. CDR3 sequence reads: CASSGGQALNTEAFF. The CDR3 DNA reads TGTGCCAGCAGCGGGGGACAGGCCCTGAACACTGAAGCTTTCTTT.